These T cell receptor delta chains were read from a single sample in a study of γδ T cells in repeated Plasmodium falciparum infection. TCRdb re-called clones from the multiplex PCR reads via CATT. The sample includes tens of thousands of delta-chain clones, approximately 1.8% of them seen just once. Sequences were obtained from gamma-delta T cells from blood. The receptors here all came from a pool of human donors (malaria-infected and uninfected, not separated). Both conserved end residues are part of each CDR3. Each record gives: clone size, J gene, D gene, V gene, CDR3 DNA, CDR3 protein. D genes are given only for firm matches. Rows may omit the clone size; those that give it use once, few, many or a size class.

clone_size: many; j_call: TRDJ1; d_call: -; v_call: TRDV1; cdr3_nt: TGTGCTCTTGGGGAGACTCGACCTAGAGTTGGGGGGGACACCGATAAACTCATCTTT; cdr3_aa: CALGETRPRVGGDTDKLIF
clone_size: many; j_call: TRDJ1; d_call: TRDD2; v_call: TRDV1; cdr3_nt: TGTGCTCTTGGGAAATCCTTCCTACCCCCCTGGGTTTTCGATAAACTCATCTTT; cdr3_aa: CALGKSFLPPWVFDKLIF
clone_size: many; j_call: TRDJ1; d_call: TRDD3; v_call: TRDV1; cdr3_nt: TGTGCTCTTGGGGCCTTCTCCTTCCGCTTTCCTTACCTGGGGGATAACACCGATAAACTCATCTTT; cdr3_aa: CALGAFSFRFPYLGDNTDKLIF
clone_size: many; j_call: TRDJ1; d_call: TRDD3; v_call: TRDV1; cdr3_nt: TGTGCTCTTGGGGTCCCCTTAGGGGGATACGCACTGCGATACACCGATAAACTCATCTTT; cdr3_aa: CALGVPLGGYALRYTDKLIF
clone_size: many; j_call: TRDJ1; d_call: TRDD3; v_call: TRDV2; cdr3_nt: TGTGCCTGTGACATGGTGGGGGATACGAAGAAACTCATCTTT; cdr3_aa: CACDMVGDTKKLIF
clone_size: many; j_call: TRDJ1; d_call: -; v_call: TRDV2; cdr3_nt: TGTGCCTGTGACACCGGTAACCGCTGGGACTTCTGGGGCCAACCTACCTCCCCCGAAAAGTACACCGATAAACTCATCTTT; cdr3_aa: CACDTGNRWDFWGQPTSPEKYTDKLIF
clone_size: many; j_call: TRDJ1; d_call: TRDD3; v_call: TRDV1; cdr3_nt: TGTGCTCTTGGGGAACTCTCCTGTGTGCGACACTTTCGGGGACTACTGGGGGATCCGCGGTACACCGATAAACTCATCTTT; cdr3_aa: CALGELSCVRHFRGLLGDPRYTDKLIF
clone_size: medium-sized; j_call: TRDJ1; d_call: TRDD3; v_call: TRDV2; cdr3_nt: TGTGCCTGTGACCTACTGGGGGTTCTCACCGATAAACTCATCTTT; cdr3_aa: CACDLLGVLTDKLIF
clone_size: many; j_call: TRDJ1; d_call: TRDD3; v_call: TRDV2; cdr3_nt: TGTGCCTGTGACACTGTCGGACTGGGGGATACCCGTTACACCGATAAACTCATCTTT; cdr3_aa: CACDTVGLGDTRYTDKLIF
clone_size: many; j_call: TRDJ1; d_call: -; v_call: TRDV3; cdr3_nt: TGTGCCTTTAATAAATTATCGGGGGGGACGGACACCGATAAACTCATCTTT; cdr3_aa: CAFNKLSGGTDTDKLIF
clone_size: medium-sized; j_call: TRDJ1; d_call: -; v_call: TRDV2; cdr3_nt: TGTGCCTGTGACACCGTTTCGGGGAGGTTAGGTAACACCGATAAACTCATCTTT; cdr3_aa: CACDTVSGRLGNTDKLIF
clone_size: many; j_call: TRDJ1; d_call: TRDD3; v_call: TRDV3; cdr3_nt: TGTGCCTTTTTTGAGCGGTCGTCTACGACCTGGTACCGGGGGGATACCGATAAACTCATCTTT; cdr3_aa: CAFFERSSTTWYRGDTDKLIF
clone_size: many; j_call: TRDJ1; d_call: TRDD3; v_call: TRAV29/DV5; cdr3_nt: TGTGCAGCAAGCGTCTCCCTACGAGGCTGGGGGATGTACACCGATAAACTCATCTTT; cdr3_aa: CAASVSLRGWGMYTDKLIF
clone_size: many; j_call: TRDJ1; d_call: TRDD3; v_call: TRDV1; cdr3_nt: TGTGCTCTTGGGGAATTTCCCGTACTGGGGGATAACGATAAACTCATCTTT; cdr3_aa: CALGEFPVLGDNDKLIF
clone_size: many; j_call: TRDJ1; d_call: TRDD2; v_call: TRDV1; cdr3_nt: TGTGCTCTTGGGGAACGGGAGGCCTTCCTACGCATCTGGGGGGTTGATAAACTCATCTTT; cdr3_aa: CALGEREAFLRIWGVDKLIF
clone_size: many; j_call: TRDJ1; d_call: TRDD3; v_call: TRDV2; cdr3_nt: TGTGCCTGTGACAGTTTACTGGGGGATACGCCTTTGAAAAACACCGATAAACTCATCTTT; cdr3_aa: CACDSLLGDTPLKNTDKLIF
clone_size: many; j_call: TRDJ1; d_call: -; v_call: TRDV1; cdr3_nt: TGTGCTCTTGGGGAACTTATTACCTCGTGGGATCCAACCACCGATAAACTCATCTTT; cdr3_aa: CALGELITSWDPTTDKLIF
clone_size: medium-sized; j_call: TRDJ1; d_call: TRDD3; v_call: TRDV2; cdr3_nt: TGTGCCTGTGACACCGTCGGGCCCTCTGCGGGGATACGGACCGATAAACTCATCTTT; cdr3_aa: CACDTVGPSAGIRTDKLIF
clone_size: many; j_call: TRDJ1; d_call: TRDD3; v_call: TRDV1; cdr3_nt: TGTGCTCTTGGGGAACGTCTCTCCTACGGGGGATACGCTTTCACCGATAAACTCATCTTT; cdr3_aa: CALGERLSYGGYAFTDKLIF
clone_size: medium-sized; j_call: TRDJ1; d_call: TRDD3; v_call: TRDV2; cdr3_nt: TGTGCCTGTGATATACTGGGGGATAACCGATACACCGATAAACTCATCTTT; cdr3_aa: CACDILGDNRYTDKLIF
clone_size: -; j_call: TRDJ1; d_call: TRDD3; v_call: TRDV1; cdr3_nt: TGTGCTCTTGGGGAACTCTGCCCTCATCTACTGGGGGATCTCTACACCGATAAACTCATCTTT; cdr3_aa: CALGELCPHLLGDLYTDKLIF
clone_size: many; j_call: TRDJ1; d_call: TRDD3; v_call: TRDV1; cdr3_nt: TGTGCTCTTGCTTGGCATTCTTATTACTCTACGGGGGGATACGCTCCCCAGAAGCACGATAAACTCATCTTT; cdr3_aa: CALAWHSYYSTGGYAPQKHDKLIF
clone_size: many; j_call: TRDJ1; d_call: -; v_call: TRDV1; cdr3_nt: TGTGCTCTTGGGGAGGCTCCCATCTTTTGTGGGATTAAACTCATCTTT; cdr3_aa: CALGEAPIFCGIKLIF
clone_size: medium-sized; j_call: TRDJ1; d_call: TRDD3; v_call: TRDV2; cdr3_nt: TGTGCCTGTGACACCGTGGAGAGCCGGCTGGGGGATCTTGGCGGTCCTAACACCGATAAACTCATCTTT; cdr3_aa: CACDTVESRLGDLGGPNTDKLIF
clone_size: many; j_call: TRDJ1; d_call: -; v_call: TRDV2; cdr3_nt: TGTGCCTGTGACACCGTAGGGTGGGGTAACCCATTGTACACCGATAAACTCATCTTT; cdr3_aa: CACDTVGWGNPLYTDKLIF